The entry below describes one T cell receptor (beta chain). The antigen is not known. The sample belongs to a study of T-cell memory formation after mild COVID-19. With constant-segment primers, 5'RACE yielded cDNA libraries of TCR alpha and TCR beta that carried sample barcodes and UMIs. MiXCR was run by TCRdb on the 5' RACE reads, yielding one entry per CDR3 protein. Here the sample spans 350,000 to 400,000 distinct CDR3 sequences, around 21% being singletons. The CDR3 sequence is 14 residues long. Trimming removed 3 bases at V and 5 bases at J, with 14 bases between. Per germline, CDR1 MGHRA and CDR2 YSYEKL. Study findings and constraints: The finding that pre-infection memory included some responding clones suggested that cross-reactive memory joined. CD4+ bias marked clones expanding day 15 to 37, unlike balanced contracting clones.

This chain links TRBV4-1 with TRBJ2-7; D gene uncertain. The clonotype was recovered from an adult woman who had mild COVID-19 (a few samples of this study predate the infection). Cell type and time point are not known. Sequencing used PBMCs or a T cell subset sorted from them (not recorded which). The CDR3 sequence is CASSQSPTRDEQYF. Here the CDR3 DNA reads TGCGCCAGCAGCCAGTCCCCGACCCGGGACGAGCAGTACTTC.